This TCR beta chain was sequenced during a study of blood T cell repertoires in COVID-19. The overall study: Italy, Spain and the United States were the sources of the convalescent and acute COVID-19 samples. T cells, B-cell-depleted T cells, or PBMCs provided the cDNA or gDNA that served as material.

Seattle's enrolled individuals joined amid active infection and were then monitored longitudinally. This CDR3 is built from 16 residues. Losses at the gene ends were 5 bases for V and 6 bases for J; bases not matched to a gene: 9. The germline V gene encodes CDR1 SGHTA and CDR2 FQGNSA. Original data processing: Amplified reference gene primers provided the basis for estimating nucleated cell counts. This table comes from immunoSEQ multiplex PCR, and its TCRdb copy is limited to in-frame clones, with some not included. For V, J and clone size, that table is used; D and trimming come from the DNA. This sample carries about 300,000 clones, approximately 89% of them seen once, and the ten largest clones take around 2.2%.

The sequence was obtained from a young woman with COVID-19, enrolled during active disease. The chain links TRBV7-2 to TRBJ2-1, with 11 bases identical to TRBD2. The sample comprised peripheral blood. This CDR3 reads CASSPSRLAGGNEQFF. CDR3 bases: TGTGCCAGCAGCCCAAGCAGGCTAGCGGGAGGCAATGAGCAGTTCTTC.